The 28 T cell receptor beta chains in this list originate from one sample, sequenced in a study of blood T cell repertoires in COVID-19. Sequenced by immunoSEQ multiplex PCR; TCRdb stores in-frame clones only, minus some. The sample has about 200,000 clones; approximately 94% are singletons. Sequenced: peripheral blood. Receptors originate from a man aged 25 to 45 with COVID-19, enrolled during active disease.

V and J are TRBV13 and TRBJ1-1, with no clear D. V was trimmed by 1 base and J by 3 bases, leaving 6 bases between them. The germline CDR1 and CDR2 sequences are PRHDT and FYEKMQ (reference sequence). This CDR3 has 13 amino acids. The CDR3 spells CASSLVEDTEAFF. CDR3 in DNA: TGTGCCAGCAGCTTAGTCGAGGACACTGAAGCTTTCTTT.

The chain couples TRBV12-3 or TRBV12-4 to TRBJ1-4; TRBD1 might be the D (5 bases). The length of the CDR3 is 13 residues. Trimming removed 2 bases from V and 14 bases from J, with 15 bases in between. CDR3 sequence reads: CASSLNGGLTLFF. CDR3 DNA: TGTGCCAGCAGTTTAAACGGGGGTCTAACGCTGTTTTTT.

The DNA for the CDR3 is TGTGCCAGCAGCTTAGTATCGGGGTGGGATCAGCCCCAGCATTTT. It codes for CASSLVSGWDQPQHF. J is TRBJ1-5 and V is TRBV7-2; D is uncertain. Germline CDR1 and CDR2: SGHTA and FQGNSA. Trimming left V 1 base short and J 5 bases short, with 12 bases between. CDR3 size: 15 residues.

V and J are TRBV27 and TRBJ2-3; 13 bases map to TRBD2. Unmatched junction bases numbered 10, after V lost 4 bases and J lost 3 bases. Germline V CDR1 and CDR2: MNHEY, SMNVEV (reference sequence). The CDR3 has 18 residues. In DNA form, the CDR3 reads TGTGCCAGCAGTTATGGGAGGACTAGCGGGGGTTGGACAGATACGCAGTATTTT. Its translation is CASSYGRTSGGWTDTQYF.

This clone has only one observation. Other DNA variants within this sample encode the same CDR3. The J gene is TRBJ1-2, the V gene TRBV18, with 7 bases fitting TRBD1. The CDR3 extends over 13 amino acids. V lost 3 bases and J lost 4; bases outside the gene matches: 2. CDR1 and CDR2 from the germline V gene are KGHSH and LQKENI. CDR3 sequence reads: CASSPDRAYGYTF. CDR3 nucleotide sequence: TGTGCCAGCTCACCCGACAGGGCCTATGGCTACACCTTC.

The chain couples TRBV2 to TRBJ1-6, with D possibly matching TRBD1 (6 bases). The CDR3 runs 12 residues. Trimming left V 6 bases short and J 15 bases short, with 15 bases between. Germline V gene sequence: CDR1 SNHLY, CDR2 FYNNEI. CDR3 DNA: TGTGCCAGCAGACCCACAGGGCTTGGCCTCCACTTT. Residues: CASRPTGLGLHF.

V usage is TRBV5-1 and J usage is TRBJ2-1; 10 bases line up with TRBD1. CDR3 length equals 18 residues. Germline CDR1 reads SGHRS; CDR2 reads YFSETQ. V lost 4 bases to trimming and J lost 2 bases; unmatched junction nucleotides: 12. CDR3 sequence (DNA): TGCGCCAGCAGCGCCGAATTTGGGACAGGGGATACCTACAATGAGCAGTTCTTC. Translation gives CASSAEFGTGDTYNEQFF.

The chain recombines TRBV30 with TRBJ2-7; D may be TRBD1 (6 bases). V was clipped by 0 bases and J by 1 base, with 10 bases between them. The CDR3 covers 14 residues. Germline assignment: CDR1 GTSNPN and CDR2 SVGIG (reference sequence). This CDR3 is CAWSVAGVSYEQYF. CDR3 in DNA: TGTGCCTGGAGTGTAGCAGGGGTTTCCTACGAGCAGTACTTC.

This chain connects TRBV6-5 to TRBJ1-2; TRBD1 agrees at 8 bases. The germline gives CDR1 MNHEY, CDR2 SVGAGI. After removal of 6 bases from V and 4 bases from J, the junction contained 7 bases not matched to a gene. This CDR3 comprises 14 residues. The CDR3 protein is CASRAGGRSYGYTF. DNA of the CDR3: TGTGCCAGCAGGGCAGGGGGCCGGAGCTATGGCTACACCTTC.

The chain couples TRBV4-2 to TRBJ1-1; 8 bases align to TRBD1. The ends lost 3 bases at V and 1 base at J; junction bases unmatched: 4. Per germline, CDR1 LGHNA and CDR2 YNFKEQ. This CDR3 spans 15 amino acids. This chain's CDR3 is CASSHAGTGNTEAFF. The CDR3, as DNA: TGTGCCAGCAGCCATGCCGGGACAGGGAACACTGAAGCTTTCTTT.

The DNA of the CDR3 is TGTGCCAGCAGTGAACAGGGGGGGAACACTGAAGCTTTCTTT. Residues: CASSEQGGNTEAFF. The chain joins TRBV6-1 to TRBJ1-1; TRBD1 aligns across 7 bases. There are 14 residues in the CDR3. V shed 2 bases and J 1 base; nucleotides not matched to a gene: 1. The germline V gene has CDR1 MNHNS and CDR2 SASEGT.

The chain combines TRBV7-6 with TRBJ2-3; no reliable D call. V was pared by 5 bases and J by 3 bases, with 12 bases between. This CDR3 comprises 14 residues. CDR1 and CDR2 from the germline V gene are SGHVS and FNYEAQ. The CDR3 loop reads CASSTGTYTDTQYF. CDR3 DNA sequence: TGTGCCAGCAGCACTGGTACCTATACAGATACGCAGTATTTT.

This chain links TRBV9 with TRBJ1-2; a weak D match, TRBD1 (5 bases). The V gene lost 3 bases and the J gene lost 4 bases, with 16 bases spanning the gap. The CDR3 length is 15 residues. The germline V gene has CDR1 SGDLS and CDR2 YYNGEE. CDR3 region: CASSAPGGGSYGYTF. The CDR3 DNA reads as TGTGCCAGCAGCGCACCCGGGGGAGGTAGCTATGGCTACACCTTC.

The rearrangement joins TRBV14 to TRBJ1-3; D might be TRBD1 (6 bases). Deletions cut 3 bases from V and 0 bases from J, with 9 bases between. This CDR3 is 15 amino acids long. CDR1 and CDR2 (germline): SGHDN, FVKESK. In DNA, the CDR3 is TGTGCCAGCAGCCATATACAGGGCTCTGGAAACACCATATATTTT. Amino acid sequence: CASSHIQGSGNTIYF.

DNA for the CDR3: TGTGCCAGCAGTTACCCGGCGGGGGAGAACACCGGGGAGCTGTTTTTT. Its protein is CASSYPAGENTGELFF. V usage is TRBV6-5 and J usage is TRBJ2-2; 7 nucleotides match TRBD2. Germline CDR1 and CDR2: MNHEY and SVGAGI. The CDR3 loop spans 16 amino acids. With 2 bases clipped from V and 1 base from J, the junction kept 4 bases outside the gene matches.

The CDR3 DNA reads as TGTGCTAGTGGTTTGGGATTGACTAGCGGGGGGCCCTCCGGGGAGCTGTTTTTT. Amino acids: CASGLGLTSGGPSGELFF. J is TRBJ2-2 and V is TRBV12-5; 13 nucleotides agree with TRBD2. Trimming removed 1 base from V and 6 bases from J; junction bases left unmatched: 8. The CDR3 extends over 18 amino acids. CDR1 and CDR2 from the germline V gene are LGHNT and FRNRAP.

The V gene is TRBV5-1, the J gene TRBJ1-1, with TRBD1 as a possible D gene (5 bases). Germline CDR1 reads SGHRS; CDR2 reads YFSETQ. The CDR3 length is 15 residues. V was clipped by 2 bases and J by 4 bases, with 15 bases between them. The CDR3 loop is CASSLRSRRGTEAFF. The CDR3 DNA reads TGCGCCAGCAGCTTAAGATCCCGGAGGGGCACTGAAGCTTTCTTT.

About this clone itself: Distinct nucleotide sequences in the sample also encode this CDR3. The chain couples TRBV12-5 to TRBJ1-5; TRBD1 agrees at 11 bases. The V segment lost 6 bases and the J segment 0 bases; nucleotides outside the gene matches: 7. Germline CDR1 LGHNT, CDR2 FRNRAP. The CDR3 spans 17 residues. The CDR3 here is CASGPGQGAYSNQPQHF. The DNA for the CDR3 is TGTGCTAGTGGCCCCGGACAGGGGGCCTATAGCAATCAGCCCCAGCATTTT.

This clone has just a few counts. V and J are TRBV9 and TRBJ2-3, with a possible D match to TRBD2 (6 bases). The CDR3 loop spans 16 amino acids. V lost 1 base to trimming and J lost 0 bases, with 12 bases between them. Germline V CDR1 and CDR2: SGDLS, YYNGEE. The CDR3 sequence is CASSVLATASTDTQYF. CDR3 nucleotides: TGTGCCAGCAGCGTACTAGCGACAGCTAGCACAGATACGCAGTATTTT.

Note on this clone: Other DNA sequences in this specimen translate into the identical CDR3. Here the CDR3 reads CSARDSYEQYF. CDR3 DNA sequence: TGCAGTGCAAGGGACAGCTACGAGCAGTACTTC. The chain recombines TRBV20-1 with TRBJ2-7; TRBD1 matches at 7 bases. Germline CDR1 is DFQATT and CDR2 is SNEGSKA (reference sequence). J lost 3 bases, V lost 6 bases, and 2 bases had no gene match. The CDR3 is made up of 11 amino acids.

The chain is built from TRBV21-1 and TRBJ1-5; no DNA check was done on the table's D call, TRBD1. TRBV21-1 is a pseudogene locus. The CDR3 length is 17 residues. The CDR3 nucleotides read TGTGCCAGCAGCAAAGAAGTCCGGGACAGGGCCGCACAGCCCCAGCATTTT. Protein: CASSKEVRDRAAQPQHF.

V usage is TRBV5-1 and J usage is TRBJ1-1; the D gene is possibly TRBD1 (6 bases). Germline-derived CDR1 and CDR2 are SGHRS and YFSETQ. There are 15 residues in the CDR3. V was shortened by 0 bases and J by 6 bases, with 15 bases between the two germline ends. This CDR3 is CASSLDLGDNPEAFF. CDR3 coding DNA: TGCGCCAGCAGCTTGGATCTGGGGGACAATCCTGAAGCTTTCTTT.

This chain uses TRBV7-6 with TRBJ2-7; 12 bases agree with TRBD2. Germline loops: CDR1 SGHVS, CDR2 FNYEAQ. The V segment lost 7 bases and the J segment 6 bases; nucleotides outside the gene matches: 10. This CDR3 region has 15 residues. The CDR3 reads CASTESSGGASEQYF. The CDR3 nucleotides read TGTGCCAGCACCGAATCTAGCGGGGGGGCGAGCGAGCAGTACTTC.

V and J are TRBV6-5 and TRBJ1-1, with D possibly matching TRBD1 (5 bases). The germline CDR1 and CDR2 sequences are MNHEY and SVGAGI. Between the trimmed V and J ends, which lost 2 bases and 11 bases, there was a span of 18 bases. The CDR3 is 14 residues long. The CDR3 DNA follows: TGTGCCAGCAGTTACGTAGGGGATGGGGTTGGGGCTTTCTTT. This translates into CASSYVGDGVGAFF.

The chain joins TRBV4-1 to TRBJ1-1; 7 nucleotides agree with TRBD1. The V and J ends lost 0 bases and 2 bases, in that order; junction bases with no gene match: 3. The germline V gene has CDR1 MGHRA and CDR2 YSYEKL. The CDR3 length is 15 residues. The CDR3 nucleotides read TGCGCCAGCAGCCAAGATTGGGACAGAAACACTGAAGCTTTCTTT. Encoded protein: CASSQDWDRNTEAFF.

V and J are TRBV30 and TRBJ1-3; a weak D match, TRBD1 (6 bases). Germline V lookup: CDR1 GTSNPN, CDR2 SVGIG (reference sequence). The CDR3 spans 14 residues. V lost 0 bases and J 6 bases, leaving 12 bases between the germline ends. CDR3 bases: TGTGCCTGGAGTGTACGGGGGGGGGCAAACACCATATATTTT. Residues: CAWSVRGGANTIYF.

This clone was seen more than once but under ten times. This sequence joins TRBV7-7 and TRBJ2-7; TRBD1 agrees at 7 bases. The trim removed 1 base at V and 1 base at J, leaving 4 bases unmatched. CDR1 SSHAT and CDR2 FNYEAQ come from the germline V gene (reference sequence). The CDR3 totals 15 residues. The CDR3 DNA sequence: TGTGCCAGCAGCTTAGAGGGCAGGGGGTCCTACGAGCAGTACTTC. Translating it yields CASSLEGRGSYEQYF.

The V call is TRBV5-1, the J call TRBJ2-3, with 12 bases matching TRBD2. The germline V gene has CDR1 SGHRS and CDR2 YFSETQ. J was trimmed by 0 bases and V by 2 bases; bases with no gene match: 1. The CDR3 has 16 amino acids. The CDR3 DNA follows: TGCGCCAGCAGCTTTCTAGCGGGGGGGAGCACAGATACGCAGTATTTT. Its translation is CASSFLAGGSTDTQYF.